Below, 4 T cell receptor beta chains from the same sample are listed, as sequenced in a study of blood T cells in healthy people across ages. A second PCR of 7 to 11 cycles used a sample-barcoded 5' primer and a J-beta primer mix. A single record per CDR3 protein comes from TCRdb applying MiXCR to the 5' RACE reads. Of roughly 1.4 million distinct CDR3 sequences listed, roughly 60% are singletons. Sequenced sample: blood. The receptor set was obtained from a man between 18 and 29 years old in good health.

The chain carries TRBV29-1 and TRBJ1-1; 8 bases fit TRBD1. The CDR3 is made up of 15 amino acids. V lost 4 bases to trimming and J lost 0 bases; unmatched junction nucleotides: 7. In germline, CDR1 is SQVTM, CDR2 ANQGSEA. The CDR3 bases are TGCAGCGTTGGGGTGCAGGGGGCCATGAACACTGAAGCTTTCTTT. Its protein product is CSVGVQGAMNTEAFF.

The chain employs TRBV7-2 and TRBJ1-2; D unresolved. CDR3 size: 11 residues. CDR1 is SGHTA, CDR2 FQGNSA, per germline. Trimming removed 3 bases from V and 8 bases from J, with 7 bases in between. The CDR3 protein is CASSFRTGYTF. The CDR3 bases are TGTGCCAGCAGCTTCCGGACGGGCTACACCTTC.

This chain connects TRBV29-1 to TRBJ1-4; 7 bases agree with TRBD1. This CDR3 has 16 residues. V lost 7 bases and J lost 4; bases outside the gene matches: 15. The germline V gene has CDR1 SQVTM and CDR2 ANQGSEA. This chain's CDR3 is CSGDGTAVSYNEKLFF. CDR3 in DNA: TGCAGCGGGGATGGGACAGCGGTTTCTTATAATGAAAAACTGTTTTTT.

The CDR3 reads CASSKFVGSRIYNQPQHF. Written as DNA, the CDR3 is TGTGCCAGCAGCAAATTTGTCGGATCCAGGATTTATAATCAGCCCCAGCATTTT. The chain couples TRBV21-1 to TRBJ1-5. TRBV21-1 is a pseudogene. The length of the CDR3 is 18 residues.